What follows is one T cell receptor beta chain and its context. This clone was detected a few times. Its antigen is still unknown. Base qualities are missing; no much larger clone stands one base away. The junction carries 16 bases between V and J, which are trimmed by 4 bases and 3 bases respectively. There are 15 amino acids in the CDR3, from cysteine to phenylalanine inclusive. Only the CDR3 DNA is retained, 45 bases long and in frame from the first base. CDR1 and CDR2 (MNHEY, SMNVEV) derive from the germline V gene (reference sequence). A single peripheral blood draw of approximately 110 mL on average was collected from each donor into heparinised tubes. Naive, central memory, regulatory and stem cell-like memory CD4+ T cells were sorted on a BD FACSAria II using a panel including CD45RO, CCR7, CD25, CD127, CD95 and CD27. Purity was above 98% for every sorted population. PBMCs were separated immediately by Lymphoprep density gradient centrifugation and were stained directly, without being cultured. So that batch effects would be minimized, each experiment stained and sorted samples in pairs, pairing one healthy donor with one patient.

The entire amount of isolated RNA was reverse transcribed using the High Capacity cDNA Reverse Transcription Kit, so the sequenced TCRB transcripts were expressed ones. Deep immunoSEQ sequencing was performed on naive, central memory and regulatory T cell samples, with an average of roughly 3.6 million total reads per sample. Sorted cells were lysed in RLT buffer, and RNA was extracted using DNase-treated RNeasy Micro or Mini kits according to cell number. To prevent cross-contamination, every cell subset was processed on its own, while patient and healthy donor samples were processed together. Using the immunoSEQ multiplex PCR, TCRB sequences were amplified from cDNA into 87-bp fragments spanning the CDR3 region. Sequencing of the amplicons was done on the Illumina HiSeq platform. The original methods were these. Synthetic template baselines were used to correct PCR bias computationally, reads within Hamming distance 2 were collapsed, and singletons that could not be merged were discarded. Reads were aligned against IMGT so that V, D and J genes, CDR3 length and insertions or deletions at six rearrangement sites could be assigned. Within each subset, clonotype counts were normalized to the number of sorted cells before true diversity and Gini coefficients were calculated with the tcR R package. The overlap coefficient, calculated on TCRB nucleotide sequences, was used to quantify repertoire sharing. As a proxy for the pre-selection repertoire, out-of-frame TCRB sequences from naive cells were analyzed. TCRdb took this table from immuneACCESS and kept in-frame rearrangements with V and J called. Such tables lack part of the clones; where checked against another copy, unresolved V genes explain under half of the gap, and the rest is unexplained. V and J calls and clone size are given by that table; D and trimming were obtained from the DNA. The sample table holds 810,000 or so clones, of which 17% were seen once. The ten top clones hold 0.023% of the sample.

The data originate from a study of beta chain features in type 1 diabetes (dated by TCRdb to 2017 to 2018). In terms of the full investigation: No differences in mean age, gender distribution, total cell number or subset yield were found between patients and healthy donors. Regulatory and stem cell-like memory subsets were obtained from only 8 patients and roughly 8 healthy donors, while naive and central memory subsets were obtained from all 28 donors. Across all samples, around 99 million sorted cells were examined, and cell number per subset correlated strongly with RNA yield. In the study, TCRB repertoires of sorted circulating CD4+ T cell subsets from recently diagnosed type 1 diabetes patients were compared with those of matched healthy donors. Overall results and qualifications from the work: At VDJ recombination sites, patients with type 1 diabetes made fewer insertions and deleted more nucleotides, a pattern implying thymic rearrangement abnormalities. Sequencing cDNA rather than genomic DNA could over-represent highly expressing activated cells, although activation and CD3 levels did not differ between groups. Naive, central memory and regulatory TCRB repertoires appeared to be more similar among patients than among healthy donors. Type 1 diabetes patients showed a moderate but significant shortening of TCRB CDR3 length in all four CD4+ subsets. PCR might favor shorter templates, but patient and control samples were amplified and corrected together, so any skew would affect both groups equally. HLA sub-analyses involved small numbers of individuals, so any influence of HLA type on TCRB rearrangement remained unresolved.

The rearrangement joined TRBV27 to TRBJ2-7, with no confident D gene call. The origin of this receptor is a woman aged 18-29 years in good health. Material for sequencing was naive CD4+ T cells from blood. This sample's cell subset or site label indicates: true naive CD4+ T cells. The CDR3 region: CASSSVDSPGYEQYF. The sequence in DNA is TGTGCCAGCAGTTCCGTCGACTCTCCCGGCTACGAGCAGTACTTC.